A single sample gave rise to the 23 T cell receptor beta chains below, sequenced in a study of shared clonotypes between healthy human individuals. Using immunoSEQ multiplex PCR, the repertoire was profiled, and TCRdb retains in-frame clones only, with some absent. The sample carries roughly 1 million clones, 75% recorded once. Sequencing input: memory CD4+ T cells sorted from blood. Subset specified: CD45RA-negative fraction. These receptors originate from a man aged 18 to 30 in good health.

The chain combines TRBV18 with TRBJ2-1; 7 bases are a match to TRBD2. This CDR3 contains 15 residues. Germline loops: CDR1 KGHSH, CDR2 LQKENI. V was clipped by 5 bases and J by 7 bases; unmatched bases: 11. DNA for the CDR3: TGTGCCAGCTCAGAGTTTACGGGGGGTCTAAATGAGCAGTTCTTC. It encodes CASSEFTGGLNEQFF.

Written as DNA, the CDR3 is TGTGCCAGCAGTCTGGAACAAAATCAGCCCCAGCATTTT. It specifies CASSLEQNQPQHF. This rearrangement joins TRBV5-5 to TRBJ1-5; D not certain. The V end was cut by 5 bases, the J end by 4 bases, with 10 bases between. Germline CDR1 SGHKS, CDR2 YYEKEE (reference sequence). CDR3 length: 13 amino acids.

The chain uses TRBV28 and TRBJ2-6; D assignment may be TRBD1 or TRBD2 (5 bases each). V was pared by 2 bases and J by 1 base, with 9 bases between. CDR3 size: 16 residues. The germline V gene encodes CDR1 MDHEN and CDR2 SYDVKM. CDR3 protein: CASSLEGLSGANVLTF. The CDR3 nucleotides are TGTGCCAGCAGTTTAGAGGGGCTGTCTGGGGCCAACGTCCTGACTTTC.

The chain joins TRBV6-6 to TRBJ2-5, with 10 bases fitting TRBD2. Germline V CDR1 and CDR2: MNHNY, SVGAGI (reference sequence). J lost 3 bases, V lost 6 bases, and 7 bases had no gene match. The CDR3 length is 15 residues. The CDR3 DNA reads TGTGCCAGCAGACCGAGCGGGGGGGGAAAAGAGACCCAGTACTTC. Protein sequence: CASRPSGGGKETQYF.

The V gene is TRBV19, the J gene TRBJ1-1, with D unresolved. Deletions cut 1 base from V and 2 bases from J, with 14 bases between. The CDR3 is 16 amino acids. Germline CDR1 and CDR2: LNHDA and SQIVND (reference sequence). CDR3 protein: CASSIGREIDNTEAFF. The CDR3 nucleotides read TGTGCCAGTAGTATAGGTCGGGAAATTGATAACACTGAAGCTTTCTTT. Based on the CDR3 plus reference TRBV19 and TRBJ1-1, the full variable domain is DGGITQSPKYLFRKEGQNVTLSCEQNLNHDAMYWYRQDPGQGLRLIYYSQIVNDFQKGDIAEGYSVSREKKESFPLTVTSAQKNPTAFYLCASSIGREIDNTEAFFGQGTRLTVV.

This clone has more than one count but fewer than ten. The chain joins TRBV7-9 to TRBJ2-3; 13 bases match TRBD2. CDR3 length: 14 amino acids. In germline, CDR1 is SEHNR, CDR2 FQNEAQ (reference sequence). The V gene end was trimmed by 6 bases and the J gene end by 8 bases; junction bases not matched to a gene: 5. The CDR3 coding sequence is TGTGCCAGCAGAACTAGCGGGAGGGTGTCTACGCAGTATTTT. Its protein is CASRTSGRVSTQYF.

The CDR3 spells CAWSAEGQGNEKLFF. For the CDR3, the DNA is TGTGCCTGGAGTGCCGAGGGACAGGGGAATGAAAAACTGTTTTTT. The rearrangement joins TRBV30 to TRBJ1-4, with 10 positions matching TRBD1. Germline V gene data show CDR1 as GTSNPN and CDR2 as SVGIG (reference sequence). The CDR3 is 15 residues long. Trimming removed 1 base from V and 5 bases from J; junction bases left unmatched: 4.

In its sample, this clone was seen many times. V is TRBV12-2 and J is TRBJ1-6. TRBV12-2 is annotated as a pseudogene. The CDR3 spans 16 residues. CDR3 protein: CASRLAIDRDNSPLHF. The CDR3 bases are TGTGCAAGTCGCTTAGCTATAGATAGGGATAATTCACCCCTCCACTTT.

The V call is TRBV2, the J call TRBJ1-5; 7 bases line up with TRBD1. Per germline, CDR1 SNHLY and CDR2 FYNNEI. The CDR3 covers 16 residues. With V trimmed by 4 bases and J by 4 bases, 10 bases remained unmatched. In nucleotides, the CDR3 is TGTGCCAGCAGTGGGGGTAAGGGGGCCGGGAATCAGCCCCAGCATTTT. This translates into CASSGGKGAGNQPQHF.

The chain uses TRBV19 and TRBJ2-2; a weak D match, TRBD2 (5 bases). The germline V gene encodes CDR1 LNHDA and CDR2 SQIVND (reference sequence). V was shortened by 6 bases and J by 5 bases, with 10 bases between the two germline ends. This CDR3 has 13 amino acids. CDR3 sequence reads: CASRLQRTGELFF. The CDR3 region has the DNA TGTGCCAGTAGGCTACAGCGGACCGGGGAGCTGTTTTTT. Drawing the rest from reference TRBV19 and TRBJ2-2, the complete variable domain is DGGITQSPKYLFRKEGQNVTLSCEQNLNHDAMYWYRQDPGQGLRLIYYSQIVNDFQKGDIAEGYSVSREKKESFPLTVTSAQKNPTAFYLCASRLQRTGELFFGEGSRLTVL.

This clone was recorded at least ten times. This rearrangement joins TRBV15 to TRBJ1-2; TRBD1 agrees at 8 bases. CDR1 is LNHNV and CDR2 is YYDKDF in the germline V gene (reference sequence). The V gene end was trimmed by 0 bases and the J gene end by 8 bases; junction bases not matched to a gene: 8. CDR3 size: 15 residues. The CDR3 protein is CATSRDLSTGGGYTF. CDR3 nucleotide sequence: TGTGCCACCAGCAGAGACCTCTCAACAGGGGGAGGCTACACCTTC.

CDR3 coding DNA: TGTGCCAGCAGCAGGGGGAGGACCTACGAGCAGTACTTC. This encodes CASSRGRTYEQYF. The chain employs TRBV4-2 and TRBJ2-7; D possibly uses TRBD1 or TRBD2 (6 bases each). The CDR3 is 13 residues long. Germline loops: CDR1 LGHNA, CDR2 YNFKEQ. The V end lost 5 bases, the J end lost 2 bases, and 10 bases lay between the germline ends.

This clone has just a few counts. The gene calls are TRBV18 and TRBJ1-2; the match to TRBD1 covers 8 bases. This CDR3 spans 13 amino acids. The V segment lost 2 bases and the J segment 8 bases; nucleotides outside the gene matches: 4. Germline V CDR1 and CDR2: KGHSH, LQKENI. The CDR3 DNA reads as TGTGCCAGCTCACCAGACAGGGGAATCGGCTACACCTTC. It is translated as CASSPDRGIGYTF.

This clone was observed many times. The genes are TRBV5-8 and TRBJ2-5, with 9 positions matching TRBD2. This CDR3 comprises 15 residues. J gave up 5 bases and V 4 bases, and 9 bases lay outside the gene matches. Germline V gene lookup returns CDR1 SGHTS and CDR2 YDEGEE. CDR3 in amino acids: CASSPAVAGGETQYF. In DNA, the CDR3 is TGTGCCAGCAGCCCCGCCGTGGCGGGAGGGGAGACCCAGTACTTC. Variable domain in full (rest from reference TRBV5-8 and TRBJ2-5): EAGVTQSPTHLIKTRGQQATLRCSPISGHTSVYWYQQALGLGLQFLLWYDEGEERNRGNFPPRFSGRQFPNYSSELNVNALELEDSALYLCASSPAVAGGETQYFGPGTRLLVL.

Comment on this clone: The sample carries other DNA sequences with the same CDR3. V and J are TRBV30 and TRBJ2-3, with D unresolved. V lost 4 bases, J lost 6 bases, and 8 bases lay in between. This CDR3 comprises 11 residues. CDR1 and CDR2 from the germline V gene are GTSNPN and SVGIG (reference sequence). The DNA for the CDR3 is TGTGCCTGGATTCGACCCGATACGCAGTATTTT. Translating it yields CAWIRPDTQYF.

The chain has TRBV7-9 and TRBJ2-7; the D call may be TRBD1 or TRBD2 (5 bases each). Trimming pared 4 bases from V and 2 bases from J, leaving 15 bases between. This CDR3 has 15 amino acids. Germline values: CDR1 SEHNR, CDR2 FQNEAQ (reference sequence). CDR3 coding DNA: TGTGCCAGCAGCTCAATCGGGACGGGTGCCTACGAGCAGTACTTC. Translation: CASSSIGTGAYEQYF.

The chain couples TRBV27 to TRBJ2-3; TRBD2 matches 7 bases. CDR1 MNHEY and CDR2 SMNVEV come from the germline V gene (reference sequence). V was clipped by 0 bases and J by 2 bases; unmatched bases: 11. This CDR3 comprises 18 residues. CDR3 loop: CASSLSGSLAAATDTQYF. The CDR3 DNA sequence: TGTGCCAGCAGTTTATCAGGGTCGCTAGCGGCCGCCACAGATACGCAGTATTTT.

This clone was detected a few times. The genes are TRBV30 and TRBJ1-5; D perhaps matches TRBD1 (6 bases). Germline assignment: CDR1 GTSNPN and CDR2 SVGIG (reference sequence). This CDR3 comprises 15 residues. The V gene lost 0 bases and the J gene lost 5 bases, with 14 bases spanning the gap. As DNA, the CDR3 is TGTGCCTGGAGTGTACGGGGCAGGGGTCATCAGCCCCAGCATTTT. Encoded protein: CAWSVRGRGHQPQHF.

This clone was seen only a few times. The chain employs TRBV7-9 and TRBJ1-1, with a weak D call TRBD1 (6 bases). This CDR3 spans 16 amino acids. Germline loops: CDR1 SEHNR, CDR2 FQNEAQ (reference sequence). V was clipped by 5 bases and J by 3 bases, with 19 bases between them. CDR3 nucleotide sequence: TGTGCCAGCAGCAAGGGATCAGCTGGGGGGCACACTGAAGCTTTCTTT. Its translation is CASSKGSAGGHTEAFF.

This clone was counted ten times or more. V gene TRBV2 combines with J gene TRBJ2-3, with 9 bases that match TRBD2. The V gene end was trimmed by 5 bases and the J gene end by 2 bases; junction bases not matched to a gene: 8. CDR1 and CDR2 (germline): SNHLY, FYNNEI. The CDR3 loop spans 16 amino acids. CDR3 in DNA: TGTGCCAGCAGTTTAAGGACTAGCGATGCCACAGATACGCAGTATTTT. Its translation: CASSLRTSDATDTQYF.

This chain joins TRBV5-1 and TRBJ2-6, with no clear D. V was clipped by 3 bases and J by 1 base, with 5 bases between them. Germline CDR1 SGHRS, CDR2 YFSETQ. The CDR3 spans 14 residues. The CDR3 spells CASSWSSGANVLTF. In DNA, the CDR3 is TGCGCCAGCAGCTGGAGTTCTGGGGCCAACGTCCTGACTTTC. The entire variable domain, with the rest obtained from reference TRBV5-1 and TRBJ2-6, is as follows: KAGVTQTPRYLIKTRGQQVTLSCSPISGHRSVSWYQQTPGQGLQFLFEYFSETQRNKGNFPGRFSGRQFSNSRSEMNVSTLELGDSALYLCASSWSSGANVLTFGAGSRLTVL.

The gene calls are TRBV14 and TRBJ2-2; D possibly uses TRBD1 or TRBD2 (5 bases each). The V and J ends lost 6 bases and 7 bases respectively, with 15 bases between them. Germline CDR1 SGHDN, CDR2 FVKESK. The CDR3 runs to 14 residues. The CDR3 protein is CASSNQRGIGELFF. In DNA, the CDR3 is TGTGCCAGCAGTAATCAACGGGGCATCGGGGAGCTGTTTTTT.

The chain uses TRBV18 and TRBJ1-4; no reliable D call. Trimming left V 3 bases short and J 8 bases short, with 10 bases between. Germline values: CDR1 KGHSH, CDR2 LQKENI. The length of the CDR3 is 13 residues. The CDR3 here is CASSPSEGEKLFF. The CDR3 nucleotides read TGTGCCAGCTCACCGTCCGAGGGAGAAAAACTGTTTTTT.